These 27 T cell receptor beta chains were sequenced from one sample in a study of T-cell reconstitution after alpha-beta-depleted transplantation in children. A library of TCRbeta sequences, prepared with unique molecular identifiers, was generated. In TCRdb, the PCR reads were re-called with MiXCR into one record per CDR3 protein. The sample carries under 250,000 distinct CDR3 sequences, around a sixth recorded once. The sequences come from PBMCs, mostly from graft donor cells, collected 360 days after TCRalphabeta/CD19-depleted stem cell transplant. The receptor source for this set is a male patient under 10 years old who had a stem cell transplant for acute lymphoblastic leukemia, so the T cells may come from the graft donor.

This clonotype was seen more than once but under ten times. The chain couples TRBV7-2 to TRBJ1-2, with D unclear. CDR1 is SGHTA, CDR2 FQGNSA, per germline. This CDR3 region has 12 residues. Between the trimmed V and J ends, which lost 0 bases and 5 bases, there was a span of 4 bases. This chain's CDR3 is CASSLATYGYTF. As DNA, the CDR3 is TGTGCCAGCAGCTTAGCCACATATGGCTACACCTTC.

This clonotype came up a few times. In nucleotides, the CDR3 is TGCAGTGCTAGGCCCGACGGGAATTCACCCCTCCACTTT. Translated, it gives CSARPDGNSPLHF. The chain employs TRBV20-1 and TRBJ1-6; D remains ambiguous. The germline V gene encodes CDR1 DFQATT and CDR2 SNEGSKA (reference sequence). V was pared by 3 bases and J by 7 bases, with 10 bases between. This CDR3 comprises 13 residues.

This clonotype was recorded at least ten times. The chain combines TRBV3-1 with TRBJ2-2; D uncertain. V was clipped by 1 base and J by 0 bases, with 6 bases between them. This CDR3 is 15 amino acids long. Germline CDR1 LGHDT, CDR2 YNNKEL (reference sequence). The CDR3, as DNA: TGTGCCAGCAGCCAAGTTCCTGCGAACACCGGGGAGCTGTTTTTT. Translation: CASSQVPANTGELFF.

This clonotype was picked up a small number of times. For the CDR3, the DNA is TGTGCCAGCAGCTTAGGGGCTCAGTCTGAAGCTTTCTTT. Its protein is CASSLGAQSEAFF. V usage is TRBV7-9 and J usage is TRBJ1-1; no firm D call. Germline CDR1 reads SEHNR; CDR2 reads FQNEAQ (reference sequence). This CDR3 comprises 13 residues. Trimming pared 1 base from V and 6 bases from J, leaving 9 bases between. The variable domain in full, with the rest retrieved from reference TRBV7-9 and TRBJ1-1, is DTGVSQNPRHKITKRGQNVTFRCDPISEHNRLYWYRQTLGQGPEFLTYFQNEAQLEKSRLLSDRFSAERPKGSFSTLEIQRTEQGDSAMYLCASSLGAQSEAFFGQGTRLTVV.

The chain links TRBV3-1 to TRBJ1-6; no clear D gene. V dropped 4 bases and J dropped 9 bases, with 10 bases sitting between them. Looked up from germline, CDR1 is LGHDT and CDR2 is YNNKEL (reference sequence). The CDR3 loop spans 13 amino acids. The CDR3 DNA follows: TGTGCCAGCAGCCCCGATGCGCGTTCACCCCTCCACTTT. This translates into CASSPDARSPLHF.

The CDR3 is CASSFPGSFGEKLFF. The CDR3 nucleotides read TGTGCCAGCAGTTTCCCAGGGTCGTTTGGGGAAAAACTGTTTTTT. This chain joins TRBV12-3 or TRBV12-4 and TRBJ1-4, with a tentative D call TRBD1 (5 bases). The CDR3 consists of 15 residues. V lost 3 bases and J lost 8, with 16 bases in between.

This clonotype has more than one count but fewer than ten. The chain has TRBV21-1 and TRBJ2-7; the table assigns TRBD1, which was not confirmed against the DNA. TRBV21-1 corresponds to a pseudogene. This CDR3 is built from 17 residues. CDR3 residues: CASSKGLPQGNGDEQYF. The CDR3 nucleotides are TGTGCCAGCAGCAAAGGCCTCCCCCAGGGGAACGGGGACGAGCAGTACTTC.

This clonotype was observed a handful of times. The V call is TRBV7-9, the J call TRBJ2-5, with 8 bases aligning to TRBD2. Germline CDR1 is SEHNR and CDR2 is FQNEAQ (reference sequence). This CDR3 is 14 amino acids long. J was trimmed by 3 bases and V by 6 bases; bases with no gene match: 6. CDR3 residues: CASRPGLVEETQYF. The CDR3 region has the DNA TGTGCCAGCAGACCGGGACTAGTTGAAGAGACCCAGTACTTC.

This clonotype was seen a few times. V gene TRBV25-1 combines with J gene TRBJ2-3, with D perhaps assigned TRBD1 or TRBD2 (7 bases each). CDR3 length equals 14 residues. V lost 6 bases, J lost 1 base, and 11 bases lay in between. The V gene's germline CDR1 is MGHDK and CDR2 SYGVNS. CDR3 coding DNA: TGTGCCAGCAGGGGAGGGGGCCGCACAGATACGCAGTATTTT. Its protein product is CASRGGGRTDTQYF.

A few counts support this clonotype. This rearrangement joins TRBV9 to TRBJ2-1; TRBD1 matches 11 bases. Germline V lookup: CDR1 SGDLS, CDR2 YYNGEE. The CDR3 runs 16 residues. The junction had 10 bases not matched to a gene; V was cut back by 4 bases and J by 7 bases. For the CDR3, the DNA is TGTGCCAGCAGCACACTCGGACAGGGGGCTTTGAATGAGCAGTTCTTC. Protein product: CASSTLGQGALNEQFF.

Only a few counts were recorded for this clonotype. V usage is TRBV5-1 and J usage is TRBJ2-2; TRBD2 matches 12 bases. The CDR3 consists of 17 residues. After removal of 0 bases from V and 2 bases from J, the junction contained 2 bases not matched to a gene. In germline, CDR1 is SGHRS, CDR2 YFSETQ. CDR3 region: CASSLASGGENTGELFF. CDR3 in DNA: TGCGCCAGCAGCTTGGCTAGCGGGGGGGAAAACACCGGGGAGCTGTTTTTT.

The rearrangement uses TRBV12-3 or TRBV12-4 and TRBJ2-1; 9 positions match TRBD2. V lost 6 bases to trimming and J lost 12 bases; unmatched junction nucleotides: 21. The CDR3 extends over 17 amino acids. The CDR3: CASSLAQPGLASVGQFF. DNA for the CDR3: TGTGCCAGCAGCCTGGCACAGCCGGGACTAGCAAGTGTAGGGCAGTTCTTC.

The chain carries TRBV12-5 and TRBJ1-4; no clear D. V was pared by 0 bases and J by 8 bases, with 10 bases between. This CDR3 comprises 14 residues. Germline CDR1 reads LGHNT; CDR2 reads FRNRAP. This chain's CDR3 is CASGLVPGEEKLFF. The DNA of the CDR3 is TGTGCTAGTGGTTTGGTACCTGGGGAGGAAAAACTGTTTTTT.

The sample holds many counts of this clonotype. V usage is TRBV4-3 and J usage is TRBJ2-3, with TRBD2 matching over 9 bases. CDR1 is LGHNA, CDR2 YSLEER, per germline. This CDR3 has 15 residues. The ends lost 4 bases at V and 2 bases at J; junction bases unmatched: 4. For the CDR3, the DNA is TGCGCCAGCAGCCCCGGGACTAGCTACACAGATACGCAGTATTTT. This sequence encodes CASSPGTSYTDTQYF.

This clonotype was counted a few times. The chain employs TRBV4-3 and TRBJ2-1; tentative D call: TRBD2 (6 bases). The CDR3 is 16 residues long. Trimming shortened V by 3 bases and J by 0 bases, and 12 bases separated the two germline ends. Germline CDR1 reads LGHNA; CDR2 reads YSLEER. The CDR3 region is CASSQTMGGSYNEQFF. DNA of the CDR3: TGCGCCAGCAGCCAGACCATGGGGGGCTCCTACAATGAGCAGTTCTTC.

This clonotype was detected only a few times. This rearrangement joins TRBV13 to TRBJ1-4, with 9 bases identical to TRBD1. The CDR3 is 15 residues long. Germline CDR1 PRHDT, CDR2 FYEKMQ (reference sequence). V dropped 1 base and J dropped 8; count of bases not matched to a gene: 5. CDR3 in DNA: TGTGCCAGCAGCTTAGCCGGACAGGGGCGGGAAAAACTGTTTTTT. Translated, it gives CASSLAGQGREKLFF.

As for this clonotype: The CDR3 does not end in the conserved phenylalanine or tryptophan, so this is likely a read error. V is TRBV27 and J is TRBJ2-7; tentatively, D is TRBD1 or TRBD2 (6 bases each). V lost 7 bases and J lost 9, with 16 bases in between. CDR1 is MNHEY, CDR2 SMNVEV, per germline (reference sequence). The CDR3 is 12 residues long. The CDR3 sequence: CASKDSPGGQYC. The CDR3 DNA is TGTGCCAGCAAGGACAGCCCCGGGGGGCAGTACTGC.

This chain connects TRBV9 to TRBJ1-2, with 7 bases aligning to TRBD1. Trimming at V came to 3 bases and at J to 4 bases, leaving 15 bases not matched to a gene. The CDR3 runs 17 residues. Looked up from germline, CDR1 is SGDLS and CDR2 is YYNGEE. CDR3 sequence: CASSAGDYRGWTYGYTF. CDR3 bases: TGTGCCAGCAGCGCCGGGGATTACAGGGGATGGACCTATGGCTACACCTTC.

This clonotype was counted between two and nine times. The chain links TRBV12-3 or TRBV12-4 to TRBJ2-1; 14 bases match TRBD2. The CDR3 totals 16 residues. V shed 6 bases and J 6 bases; nucleotides not matched to a gene: 7. This CDR3 is CASSPWGTSGSNEQFF. The CDR3 DNA is TGTGCCAGCAGCCCCTGGGGGACTAGCGGGAGCAATGAGCAGTTCTTC.

This clonotype was detected only a few times. The chain has TRBV12-3 or TRBV12-4 and TRBJ2-1; D gene ambiguous. V gave up 6 bases and J gave up 3 bases, with 18 bases separating them. This CDR3 region has 16 residues. The CDR3 spells CASSPALQGIYNEQFF. CDR3 in DNA: TGTGCCAGCAGCCCAGCCCTACAAGGTATCTACAATGAGCAGTTCTTC.

The genes are TRBV12-3 or TRBV12-4 and TRBJ1-2, with D maybe TRBD1 (6 bases). The CDR3 is made up of 14 amino acids. V dropped 5 bases and J dropped 4 bases, with 14 bases sitting between them. CDR3 DNA: TGTGCCAGCAGTCAGGGACATAGCAGCTATGGCTACACCTTC. Translating gives CASSQGHSSYGYTF.

V and J are TRBV6-1 and TRBJ2-4; 8 bases are shared with TRBD2. Looked up from germline, CDR1 is MNHNS and CDR2 is SASEGT. V lost 2 bases, J lost 6 bases, and 6 bases stayed unmatched. This CDR3 region has 15 residues. The CDR3 bases are TGTGCCAGCAGTGAATGGACCCGGGGGGGAAACATTCAGTACTTC. It translates to CASSEWTRGGNIQYF.

This clonotype appeared a single time. The chain carries TRBV4-2 and TRBJ1-4; no reliable D call. V lost 0 bases and J 8 bases, leaving 13 bases between the germline ends. Germline V gene sequence: CDR1 LGHNA, CDR2 YNFKEQ. The CDR3 contains 15 residues. CDR3 region: CASSQEAGVEEKLFF. In DNA form, the CDR3 reads TGTGCCAGCAGCCAAGAGGCGGGAGTAGAAGAAAAACTGTTTTTT.

The chain couples TRBV20-1 to TRBJ2-2; no clear D. The CDR3 has 14 residues. CDR1 and CDR2 (germline): DFQATT, SNEGSKA (reference sequence). The CDR3 reads CVCSGGKNTGELFF. The CDR3 DNA reads as TGCGTCTGTTCAGGCGGAAAGAACACCGGGGAGCTGTTTTTT.

The chain uses TRBV4-1 and TRBJ2-1; 7 bases match TRBD1. CDR3 length equals 12 residues. V shed 4 bases, J shed 15 bases, and the junction held 9 bases outside the gene matches. Germline V gives CDR1 MGHRA, CDR2 YSYEKL. DNA of the CDR3: TGCGCCAGCAGCCCCAGACAGGGTGCGAGGTTCTTC. Translating it yields CASSPRQGARFF.

Only a few counts were recorded for this clonotype. The chain links TRBV28 to TRBJ2-1; D is possibly TRBD1 (6 bases). Germline lookup yields CDR1 MDHEN and CDR2 SYDVKM. The CDR3 length is 14 residues. Deletions cut 6 bases from V and 5 bases from J, with 14 bases between. Here the CDR3 reads CASRGTRGNNEQFF. Here the CDR3 DNA reads TGTGCCAGCAGGGGGACAAGGGGCAACAATGAGCAGTTCTTC. The full variable domain, with the rest looked up from reference TRBV28 and TRBJ2-1, is DVKVTQSSRYLVKRTGEKVFLECVQDMDHENMFWYRQDPGLGLRLIYFSYDVKMKEKGDIPEGYSVSREKKERFSLILESASTNQTSMYLCASRGTRGNNEQFFGPGTRLTVL.

In its sample, this clonotype was seen a few times. V is TRBV11-1 and J is TRBJ2-5; 8 bases map to TRBD1. The V and J ends lost 1 base and 1 base, in that order; junction bases with no gene match: 17. This CDR3 contains 20 residues. The V gene's germline CDR1 is SGHAT and CDR2 FQDESV (reference sequence). Here the CDR3 DNA reads TGTGCCAGCAGCTTAGAGGTCATCGGGACCGGGACAGGCGTCCAAGAGACCCAGTACTTC. Protein: CASSLEVIGTGTGVQETQYF.